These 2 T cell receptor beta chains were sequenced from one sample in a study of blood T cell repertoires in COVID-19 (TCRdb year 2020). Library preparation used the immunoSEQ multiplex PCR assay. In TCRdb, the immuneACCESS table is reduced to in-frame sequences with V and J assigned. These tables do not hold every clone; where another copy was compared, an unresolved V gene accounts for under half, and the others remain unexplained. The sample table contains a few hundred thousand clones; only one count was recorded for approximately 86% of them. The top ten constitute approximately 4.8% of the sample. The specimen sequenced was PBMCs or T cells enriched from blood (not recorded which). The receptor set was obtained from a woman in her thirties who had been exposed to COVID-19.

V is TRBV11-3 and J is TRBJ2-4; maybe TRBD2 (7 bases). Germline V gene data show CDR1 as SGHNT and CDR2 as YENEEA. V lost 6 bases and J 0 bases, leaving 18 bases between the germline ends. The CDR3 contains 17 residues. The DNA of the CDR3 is TGTGCCAGCAGTCTAGGGGGGGGTTTTCTAGCCAAAAACATTCAGTACTTC. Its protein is CASSLGGGFLAKNIQYF.

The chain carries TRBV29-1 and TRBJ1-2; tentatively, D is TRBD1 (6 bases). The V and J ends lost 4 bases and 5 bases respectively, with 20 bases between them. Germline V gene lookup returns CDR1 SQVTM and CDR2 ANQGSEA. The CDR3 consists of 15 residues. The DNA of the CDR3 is TGCAGCGTTGTTCAGGGGAGGGGAGTTGTGTATGGCTACACCTTC. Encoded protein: CSVVQGRGVVYGYTF.